The 6 T cell receptor beta chains listed next were all sequenced from one sample in a study of control samples from healthy donors and cancer patients. TCRdb's copy holds only in-frame clones and misses some; the assay was immunoSEQ multiplex PCR. The sample lists about 110,000 clones; around nine tenths were seen once. The sample taken for sequencing was blood. The source of these receptors is a woman aged 45-65 years in good health.

The chain carries TRBV3-1 (or the pseudogene TRBV3-2) and TRBJ2-3; TRBD2 is a possible D gene (5 bases). The CDR3 has 13 amino acids. Germline lookup yields CDR1 LGHDT and CDR2 YNNKEL (reference sequence). The V and J ends lost 2 bases and 8 bases respectively, with 11 bases between them. CDR3 region: CASSQSRGATQYF. Written as DNA, the CDR3 is TGTGCCAGCAGCCAATCCCGGGGAGCTACGCAGTATTTT.

This clone showed up many times. The V and J genes are TRBV5-1 and TRBJ1-5, with D uncertain. V lost 5 bases to trimming and J lost 1 base, with 7 bases between them. Germline-derived CDR1 and CDR2 are SGHRS and YFSETQ. This CDR3 spans 13 amino acids. In DNA, the CDR3 is TGCGCCAGCAGTGTCTCGAGCAATCAGCCCCAGCATTTT. Its translation: CASSVSSNQPQHF.

V is TRBV7-8 and J is TRBJ1-2, with D unresolved. Trimming removed 4 bases from V and 0 bases from J, with 15 bases in between. The CDR3 has 16 residues. Per the germline V gene, CDR1 is SGHVS and CDR2 is FQNEAQ. This CDR3 is CASSSRLTQANYGYTF. For the CDR3, the DNA is TGTGCCAGCAGCTCCCGTTTGACCCAAGCTAACTATGGCTACACCTTC.

The chain recombines TRBV5-1 with TRBJ1-1; D might be TRBD1 (5 bases). This CDR3 is built from 14 residues. Germline values: CDR1 SGHRS, CDR2 YFSETQ. Trimming removed 5 bases from V and 1 base from J, with 12 bases in between. Written as DNA, the CDR3 is TGCGCCAGCAGTAAGGACACAGCGAACACTGAAGCTTTCTTT. Translation gives CASSKDTANTEAFF.

A word on this clone: Within the sample, other DNA sequences also encode this same CDR3. CDR3 sequence reads: CASRPSETEAFF. The CDR3 DNA reads as TGTGCCAGCAGGCCTTCAGAAACTGAAGCTTTCTTT. This sequence joins TRBV12-3 or TRBV12-4 and TRBJ1-1; D unresolved. Trimming removed 6 bases at V and 5 bases at J, with 10 bases between. CDR3 length: 12 amino acids.

The V and J genes are TRBV2 and TRBJ1-4; 9 bases are a match to TRBD1. Germline CDR1 and CDR2: SNHLY and FYNNEI. The CDR3 sequence is 16 residues long. Trimming at V came to 8 bases and at J to 0 bases, leaving 7 bases not matched to a gene. CDR3 coding DNA: TGTGCCAGCCAACAGGGGGCTACGGCAACTAATGAAAAACTGTTTTTT. Its protein product is CASQQGATATNEKLFF.